One and the same sample provided the 19 T cell receptor beta chains below, sequenced in a study of shared clonotypes between healthy human individuals (dated by TCRdb to about 2020). CD8 naive samples were CD45RO-negative cells positively selected for CCR7, giving a CD45RA+CCR7+ population that excluded TemRA cells. Library preparation used the immunoSEQ multiplex PCR assay. Held by TCRdb, this immuneACCESS table contains in-frame sequences only and omits some clones. Under half of the omission traces to an unresolved V gene where checked; the cause of the rest is unknown. In this sample the table shows hundreds of thousands of clones, about 98% of which occur a single time. 0.3% of the sample is taken by the ten largest. Material for sequencing was naive CD8+ T cells sorted from blood. The cell subset or site label for this specimen denotes: CD45RA+CCR7+. Receptor source: a man aged 25 to 45 in good health.

The V call is TRBV10-2, the J call TRBJ2-7; D is unclear. The germline V gene encodes CDR1 WSHSY and CDR2 SAAADI. Trimming cost V 4 bases and J 3 bases, with 13 bases left between them. This CDR3 is 14 amino acids long. This CDR3 is CASSGPVDNYEQYF. CDR3 bases: TGCGCCAGCAGTGGGCCAGTCGACAACTACGAGCAGTACTTC.

This chain connects TRBV7-9 to TRBJ2-5; D might be TRBD2 (5 bases). Trimming left V 1 base short and J 5 bases short, with 11 bases between. This CDR3 has 14 amino acids. From germline, CDR1 is SEHNR and CDR2 FQNEAQ (reference sequence). CDR3 sequence (DNA): TGTGCCAGCAGCTTAGTCCGGGGTGGCGAGACCCAGTACTTC. Its protein product is CASSLVRGGETQYF.

The chain combines TRBV27 with TRBJ2-7, with D unresolved. CDR3 length equals 15 residues. Germline loops: CDR1 MNHEY, CDR2 SMNVEV (reference sequence). The V end lost 8 bases, the J end lost 4 bases, and 21 bases lay between the germline ends. The CDR3 region is CASSSGRLPGYEQYF. CDR3 coding DNA: TGTGCCAGCTCCAGTGGCCGACTCCCAGGTTACGAGCAGTACTTC.

Of note for this clone: Other DNA variants within this sample encode the same CDR3. This chain joins TRBV9 and TRBJ2-5, with D hard to call. With 0 bases removed from V and 0 bases from J, the gap between germline ends came to 0 bases. CDR3 length equals 12 residues. Germline assignment: CDR1 SGDLS and CDR2 YYNGEE. The CDR3 DNA reads TGTGCCAGCAGCGTAGACCAAGAGACCCAGTACTTC. This encodes CASSVDQETQYF.

As regards this clone: The same CDR3 is also encoded by other DNA sequences in this sample. The V call is TRBV28, the J call TRBJ2-7; D is unresolved. Per germline, CDR1 MDHEN and CDR2 SYDVKM. The CDR3 has 11 residues. V dropped 5 bases and J dropped 1 base, with 3 bases sitting between them. CDR3 protein: CASSRSYEQYF. DNA for the CDR3: TGTGCCAGCAGTCGTTCCTACGAGCAGTACTTC.

V usage is TRBV27 and J usage is TRBJ2-7, with TRBD1 as a possible D gene (6 bases). This CDR3 spans 18 amino acids. The germline V and J ends were trimmed by 8 bases and 1 base, with 27 bases remaining between them. CDR1 is MNHEY and CDR2 is SMNVEV in the germline V gene (reference sequence). DNA of the CDR3: TGTGCCAGCGGAATACGACCGGGACAACGTTCCGTTTCCTACGAGCAGTACTTC. Its protein is CASGIRPGQRSVSYEQYF.

The chain carries TRBV25-1 and TRBJ2-7; weak D call: TRBD1 (5 bases). CDR3 length: 13 amino acids. From germline, CDR1 is MGHDK and CDR2 SYGVNS. The V gene lost 9 bases and the J gene lost 2 bases, with 14 bases spanning the gap. CDR3 nucleotide sequence: TGTGCCAGTCTCAGGGAAAACACCTACGAGCAGTACTTC. Protein: CASLRENTYEQYF.

To note about this clone: The same CDR3 can be traced to other DNA sequences in this sample. This chain links TRBV27 with TRBJ2-1; 10 bases align to TRBD2. This CDR3 contains 16 residues. With 3 bases clipped from V and 0 bases from J, the junction kept 2 bases outside the gene matches. CDR1 is MNHEY and CDR2 is SMNVEV in the germline V gene (reference sequence). The chain's CDR3 is CASSLSSGSSYNEQFF. CDR3 DNA: TGTGCCAGCAGTTTGTCTAGCGGGAGCTCCTACAATGAGCAGTTCTTC.

The rearrangement uses TRBV29-1 and TRBJ1-3; D remains ambiguous. Trimming pared 6 bases from V and 7 bases from J, leaving 16 bases between. The CDR3 spans 13 residues. The germline CDR1 and CDR2 sequences are SQVTM and ANQGSEA. CDR3 in amino acids: CSVRGPEANTIYF. The DNA for the CDR3 is TGCAGCGTCCGGGGTCCCGAGGCGAACACCATATATTTT.

The table lists this clone with a count of one. CDR3 loop: CASSSSSSINEQFF. The DNA of the CDR3 is TGTGCCAGCAGCTCCTCAAGTTCGATCAATGAGCAGTTCTTC. The V and J genes are TRBV7-9 and TRBJ2-1; D remains unclear. The CDR3 runs to 14 residues. Trimming removed 4 bases at V and 6 bases at J, with 13 bases between. Looked up from germline, CDR1 is SEHNR and CDR2 is FQNEAQ (reference sequence). Looking up the rest from reference TRBV7-9 and TRBJ2-1 gives the full variable domain: DTGVSQNPRHKITKRGQNVTFRCDPISEHNRLYWYRQTLGQGPEFLTYFQNEAQLEKSRLLSDRFSAERPKGSFSTLEIQRTEQGDSAMYLCASSSSSSINEQFFGPGTRLTVL.

The chain links TRBV4-1 to TRBJ2-7; D gene ambiguous. The CDR3 length is 15 residues. V lost 3 bases and J 0 bases, leaving 12 bases between the germline ends. Germline V CDR1 and CDR2: MGHRA, YSYEKL. The CDR3 here is CASSHRTESSYEQYF. CDR3 in DNA: TGCGCCAGCAGCCACCGGACGGAGAGCTCCTACGAGCAGTACTTC.

This clone appeared once. V and J are TRBV27 and TRBJ1-1; a weak D match, TRBD1 (5 bases). Germline loops: CDR1 MNHEY, CDR2 SMNVEV (reference sequence). Trimming took 4 bases from V and 5 from J, leaving 17 bases between them. The CDR3 sequence is 15 residues long. The CDR3 DNA reads TGTGCCAGCAGTTCTCCCATTCAGGGAAGGACTGAAGCTTTCTTT. Encoded protein: CASSSPIQGRTEAFF.

The chain is built from TRBV11-2 and TRBJ2-3; TRBD2 agrees at 12 bases. The CDR3 has 14 amino acids. The V segment lost 1 base and the J segment 15 bases; nucleotides outside the gene matches: 8. Looked up from germline, CDR1 is SGHAT and CDR2 is FQNNGV. This CDR3 is CASSLGPLAGGLYF. Here the CDR3 DNA reads TGTGCCAGCAGCTTAGGGCCTCTAGCGGGAGGGCTTTATTTT.

In its sample, this clone was seen a few times. The chain links TRBV6-5 to TRBJ2-1, with 7 bases that match TRBD1. The V gene end was trimmed by 6 bases and the J gene end by 8 bases; junction bases not matched to a gene: 13. This CDR3 has 15 residues. Germline V gene sequence: CDR1 MNHEY, CDR2 SVGAGI. Here the CDR3 DNA reads TGTGCCAGCAGCCAAGAAGGGGGCAGAGTCCATGAGCAGTTCTTC. This translates into CASSQEGGRVHEQFF.

This clone came up once. V and J are TRBV7-9 and TRBJ2-4, with 8 bases aligning to TRBD2. The V gene's germline CDR1 is SEHNR and CDR2 FQNEAQ (reference sequence). This CDR3 is 16 amino acids long. V shed 0 bases and J 5 bases; nucleotides not matched to a gene: 6. CDR3 coding DNA: TGTGCCAGCAGCTTAGCTCCAGGGCGGGGGGAAAACATTCAGTACTTC. Translated: CASSLAPGRGENIQYF. Drawing the rest from reference TRBV7-9 and TRBJ2-4, the complete variable domain is DTGVSQNPRHKITKRGQNVTFRCDPISEHNRLYWYRQTLGQGPEFLTYFQNEAQLEKSRLLSDRFSAERPKGSFSTLEIQRTEQGDSAMYLCASSLAPGRGENIQYFGAGTRLSVL.

The chain recombines TRBV4-1 with TRBJ2-4; TRBD1 is a possible D gene (5 bases). The CDR3 loop spans 12 amino acids. Trimming stripped 5 bases from V and 10 bases from J, with 12 bases between. Germline assignment: CDR1 MGHRA and CDR2 YSYEKL. The DNA for the CDR3 is TGCGCCAGCAGCTCCATGGGGCGTATTCAGTACTTC. Its translation: CASSSMGRIQYF.

This chain's CDR3 is CTSSQDGSSGRGADEQFF. The CDR3 DNA reads TGCACCAGCAGCCAAGATGGTAGTAGCGGGAGGGGGGCGGATGAGCAGTTCTTC. The V gene is TRBV1, the J gene TRBJ2-1; the table names TRBD2, a call not compared with the DNA. TRBV1 is assigned pseudogene status. The CDR3 has 18 amino acids.

V usage is TRBV7-2 and J usage is TRBJ1-5; D not certain. V gave up 5 bases and J gave up 6 bases, with 14 bases separating them. This CDR3 spans 14 amino acids. In germline, CDR1 is SGHTA, CDR2 FQGNSA. CDR3 nucleotides: TGTGCCAGCAGCCTCATGGGGAGTGGTCAGCCCCAGCATTTT. As protein: CASSLMGSGQPQHF.

The chain carries TRBV11-2 and TRBJ2-3, with 12 bases that match TRBD2. The CDR3 loop spans 14 amino acids. V dropped 1 base and J dropped 7; count of bases not matched to a gene: 0. The germline gives CDR1 SGHAT, CDR2 FQNNGV. Here the CDR3 DNA reads TGTGCCAGCAGCTTAGGGACTAGCGGGAATACGCAGTATTTT. This codes for CASSLGTSGNTQYF.